The rows below give T cell receptor beta chains drawn from one sample of a study of blood T cells in healthy people across ages. TCRdb called the 5' RACE reads again in MiXCR, with one record for every CDR3 protein. Of hundreds of thousands of distinct CDR3 sequences listed, roughly three fifths are singletons. The sequenced sample was blood. The receptors here all came from a man aged 55 to 69 in good health. Both conserved end residues are part of each CDR3. The order of the fields is clone size, V gene, J gene, D gene, CDR3 protein, CDR3 DNA. A D gene is named only where the DNA matches it firmly. Clone size is shown for a subset of rows, as once, few, many or a class of expanded clone.

>-|TRBV29-1|TRBJ2-5|TRBD1
CSADRAGTPGETQYF
TGCAGCGCTGACAGGGCCGGAACGCCGGGGGAGACCCAGTACTTC
>few|TRBV20-1|TRBJ1-2|-
CSASTDNYGYTF
TGCAGTGCTAGTACGGACAACTATGGCTACACCTTC
>-|TRBV6-6|TRBJ2-3|-
CASSYSRTETDTQYF
TGTGCCAGCAGTTACTCACGGACAGAAACAGATACGCAGTATTTT
>-|TRBV21-1|TRBJ2-7|-
CASSPQFLYEQYF
TGTGCCAGCAGCCCCCAGTTCCTCTACGAGCAGTACTTC
>-|TRBV12-3/TRBV12-4|TRBJ2-1|TRBD1
CASTAGTAANEQFF
TGTGCCAGCACCGCCGGGACAGCTGCCAATGAGCAGTTCTTC
>-|TRBV20-1|TRBJ2-1|TRBD2
CSAQGGGVSSYNEQFF
TGCAGTGCTCAAGGCGGGGGGGTTAGCTCCTACAATGAGCAGTTCTTC
>-|TRBV20-1|TRBJ2-1|-
CSARDPVGGPSYNEQFF
TGCAGTGCTAGAGATCCGGTCGGGGGACCCTCCTACAATGAGCAGTTCTTC
>-|TRBV6-1|TRBJ1-2|-
CASTEGFVYGYTF
TGTGCCAGCACTGAGGGATTTGTCTATGGCTACACCTTC
>-|TRBV28|TRBJ1-3|-
CASSEKYRVTGNTIYF
TGTGCCAGCAGCGAAAAATACAGGGTTACTGGAAACACCATATATTTT
>few|TRBV20-1|TRBJ2-2|-
CSASMVFTGELFF
TGCAGTGCTAGCATGGTTTTCACCGGGGAGCTGTTTTTT
>-|TRBV10-3|TRBJ1-1|-
CAISEEGWSEAFF
TGTGCCATCAGTGAAGAGGGGTGGTCTGAAGCTTTCTTT
>-|TRBV29-1|TRBJ1-2|-
CSASASRGSGYTF
TGCAGCGCCTCGGCCTCTCGGGGGAGTGGCTACACCTTC
>once|TRBV25-1|TRBJ1-1|-
CASSDEKGLVTEAFF
TGTGCCAGCAGTGACGAAAAGGGGTTGGTCACTGAAGCTTTCTTT
>-|TRBV9|TRBJ2-1|TRBD2
CASSVGNSGGAGEQFF
TGTGCCAGCAGCGTAGGGAATAGCGGGGGGGCGGGTGAGCAGTTCTTC
>-|TRBV12-3/TRBV12-4|TRBJ2-5|-
CASSFTSAGRETQYF
TGTGCCAGCAGTTTCACGAGCGCGGGGCGAGAGACCCAGTACTTC
>once|TRBV24-1|TRBJ1-2|-
CATSDLFSPVGPNYGYTF
TGTGCCACCAGTGATCTTTTTTCCCCGGTGGGGCCTAACTATGGCTACACCTTC
>-|TRBV5-5|TRBJ2-1|-
CASSVQPYNEQFF
TGTGCCAGCAGCGTACAGCCCTACAATGAGCAGTTCTTC
>few|TRBV7-9|TRBJ2-1|TRBD1
CASSQDAGQGGNEQFF
TGTGCCAGCAGCCAAGACGCGGGACAGGGGGGCAATGAGCAGTTCTTC
>few|TRBV18|TRBJ1-1|TRBD1
CASSPSGQGGTEAFF
TGTGCCAGCTCACCCTCGGGACAGGGGGGCACTGAAGCTTTCTTT
>many|TRBV15|TRBJ2-7|-
CATSRDFGFSYEQYF
TGTGCCACCAGCAGAGATTTTGGTTTCTCCTACGAGCAGTACTTC
>few|TRBV20-1|TRBJ2-2|-
CSARDHARANTGELFF
TGCAGTGCTAGAGATCACGCCAGGGCGAACACCGGGGAGCTGTTTTTT
>few|TRBV29-1|TRBJ2-1|-
CSVEDSLVGNEQFF
TGCAGCGTTGAAGATTCCCTAGTCGGCAATGAGCAGTTCTTC
>-|TRBV11-2|TRBJ1-2|TRBD1
CASSLQGGQNGYTF
TGTGCCAGCAGCTTGCAAGGGGGCCAGAATGGCTACACCTTC
>few|TRBV5-1|TRBJ1-1|-
CASTPGGEGNTEAFF
TGCGCCAGCACCCCTGGAGGGGAGGGGAACACTGAAGCTTTCTTT
>few|TRBV5-1|TRBJ2-7|TRBD2
CASSLGTSDSYEQYF
TGCGCCAGCAGCTTGGGGACTAGCGACTCCTACGAGCAGTACTTC
>-|TRBV10-3|TRBJ2-5|TRBD1
CAISTGITGAGETQYF
TGTGCCATCTCAACGGGTATAACAGGGGCGGGAGAGACCCAGTACTTC
>-|TRBV4-1|TRBJ2-3|TRBD2
CASSRQLAAPTDTQYF
TGCGCCAGCAGCCGCCAACTAGCGGCACCCACAGATACGCAGTATTTT
>few|TRBV6-2/TRBV6-3|TRBJ2-5|-
CASGNGETQYF
TGTGCCAGCGGGAACGGGGAGACCCAGTACTTC
>-|TRBV7-2|TRBJ1-5|-
CATGPGGYSNQPQHF
TGTGCTACCGGTCCTGGGGGCTATAGCAATCAGCCCCAGCATTTT
>-|TRBV7-9|TRBJ2-1|TRBD1
CASSLGQIVYNEQFF
TGTGCCAGCAGCTTGGGACAGATAGTTTACAATGAGCAGTTCTTC
>-|TRBV20-1|TRBJ1-2|-
CSASNPREANYGYTF
TGCAGTGCTAGTAACCCCAGGGAGGCTAACTATGGCTACACCTTC
>-|TRBV7-7|TRBJ2-7|-
CASSVGGDYEQYF
TGTGCCAGCAGCGTTGGGGGCGACTACGAGCAGTACTTC
>-|TRBV20-1|TRBJ2-5|-
CSARDPGVVGETQYF
TGCAGTGCTAGAGATCCCGGTGTGGTTGGAGAGACCCAGTACTTC
>-|TRBV29-1|TRBJ2-3|TRBD1
CSVRQGADTQYF
TGCAGCGTAAGACAGGGGGCAGACACGCAGTATTTT
>-|TRBV10-3|TRBJ1-2|TRBD1
CAISDYGQVEGYTF
TGTGCCATCAGTGACTACGGACAGGTCGAGGGCTACACCTTC
>-|TRBV6-1|TRBJ2-3|-
CASSEVGLAGDTQYF
TGTGCCAGCAGTGAAGTTGGGCTAGCCGGAGATACGCAGTATTTT
>-|TRBV11-2|TRBJ1-2|TRBD1
CASSLDSRTGDPGYTF
TGTGCCAGCAGCTTAGATTCCCGGACAGGGGATCCTGGCTACACCTTC
>-|TRBV10-3|TRBJ2-5|TRBD2
CAISEASGARETQYF
TGTGCCATCAGTGAGGCTAGCGGGGCCAGAGAGACCCAGTACTTC
>-|TRBV11-2|TRBJ2-5|-
CASSLQIGVQETQYF
TGTGCCAGCAGCCTCCAAATAGGCGTCCAAGAGACCCAGTACTTC
>-|TRBV6-2/TRBV6-3|TRBJ2-3|TRBD1
CASSLQGPVTDTQYF
TGTGCCAGCAGCCTACAGGGGCCCGTCACAGATACGCAGTATTTT
>-|TRBV16|TRBJ1-6|-
CASSQLDPSNSPLHF
TGTGCCAGCAGCCAATTAGACCCTTCCAATTCACCCCTCCACTTT
>-|TRBV20-1|TRBJ2-5|TRBD2
CSASEIPDGRVRETQYF
TGCAGTGCTAGCGAGATCCCAGACGGGAGGGTACGGGAGACCCAGTACTTC
>once|TRBV20-1|TRBJ1-2|-
CSAGGLGYTF
TGCAGTGCTGGGGGGCTTGGCTACACCTTC
>-|TRBV2|TRBJ2-1|TRBD1
CAKTDRGPYNEQFF
TGTGCCAAGACGGACAGGGGGCCCTACAATGAGCAGTTCTTC
>few|TRBV24-1|TRBJ2-3|-
CATSDGGKHTQYF
TGTGCCACCAGTGATGGAGGGAAGCATACGCAGTATTTT
>-|TRBV3-1|TRBJ2-1|TRBD2
CASSQLAGVFF
TGTGCCAGCAGCCAACTAGCGGGGGTGTTCTTC
>-|TRBV20-1|TRBJ2-3|-
CSVADYISTDTQYF
TGCAGTGTTGCGGACTACATTAGCACAGATACGCAGTATTTT
>few|TRBV5-1|TRBJ1-6|TRBD1
CASSPAGGSSYNSPLHF
TGCGCCAGCAGCCCGGCAGGGGGGAGCTCCTATAATTCACCCCTCCACTTT
>once|TRBV20-1|TRBJ1-2|TRBD1
CSARLDRGYGYTF
TGCAGTGCTAGACTGGACAGGGGTTATGGCTACACCTTC
>-|TRBV6-1|TRBJ1-5|-
CASSEDGQGFRPQHF
TGTGCCAGCAGTGAAGATGGGCAGGGGTTTCGGCCCCAGCATTTT
>-|TRBV10-3|TRBJ1-2|TRBD1
CAIQGGSGYTF
TGTGCCATCCAGGGGGGTTCTGGCTACACCTTC
>-|TRBV15|TRBJ2-5|TRBD2
CATSRGGTSGQGTQYF
TGTGCCACCAGCAGAGGTGGGACTAGCGGCCAAGGGACCCAGTACTTC
>-|TRBV7-6|TRBJ2-5|TRBD1
CASSSGQGASNEQYF
TGTGCCAGCAGCTCAGGACAGGGGGCGTCAAATGAGCAGTACTTC
>-|TRBV3-1|TRBJ1-5|-
CASSPGASNQPQHF
TGTGCCAGCAGCCCCGGGGCTAGCAATCAGCCCCAGCATTTT